This entry concerns a single T cell receptor (beta chain). The authors ran the immunoSEQ assay, v3.0, at survey level. Repertoires were generated with immunoSEQ multiplex PCR, while TCRdb's copy carries only in-frame clones and drops some. This table has 15,000 or so clones, approximately 88% appearing once. The data are from a study of long-term antiretroviral therapy in people with HIV. Germline assignment: CDR1 MDHEN and CDR2 SYDVKM. Trimming cost V 0 bases and J 2 bases; bases outside gene matches: 2. The CDR3 sequence is 16 residues long. This sequence was found in a man between 45 and 60 years old with HIV. The sample here was unsorted PBMCs, taken 0.7 years before starting antiretroviral therapy. The genes are TRBV28 and TRBJ1-3; 9 bases line up with TRBD1. CDR3 bases: TGTGCCAGCAGTTTATGGGGACAGGGAGCTGGAAACACCATATATTTT. Protein sequence: CASSLWGQGAGNTIYF.